One sample yielded the 14 T cell receptor beta chains listed below, sequenced in a study of T cell responses to AZD1222 COVID-19 vaccine. TCRdb's copy holds only in-frame clones and misses some; the assay was immunoSEQ multiplex PCR. The table lists about 150,000 clones, more than 85% of them singletons. Sequenced material: peripheral blood, taken on day 0 of AZD1222 vaccination. Every receptor here comes from an adult in good health.

The V gene is TRBV7-2, the J gene TRBJ2-1; weak D call: TRBD2 (6 bases). Trimming left V 8 bases short and J 0 bases short, with 14 bases between. From germline, CDR1 is SGHTA and CDR2 FQGNSA. The CDR3 spans 15 residues. DNA of the CDR3: TGTGCCAGCCGTCTCCCCGGGGGCTCCTACAATGAGCAGTTCTTC. Its translation: CASRLPGGSYNEQFF.

This rearrangement joins TRBV6-6 to TRBJ2-7; TRBD1 might be the D (6 bases). The CDR3 sequence is 12 residues long. V was pared by 5 bases and J by 6 bases, with 11 bases between. Germline V gene lookup returns CDR1 MNHNY and CDR2 SVGAGI (reference sequence). CDR3 sequence reads: CASSLQGLEQYF. The DNA of the CDR3 is TGTGCCAGCAGTCTACAGGGTCTCGAGCAGTACTTC.

The chain has TRBV27 and TRBJ2-3; D may be TRBD1 (6 bases). CDR3 size: 15 residues. Trimming cost V 7 bases and J 2 bases, with 16 bases left between them. The V gene's germline CDR1 is MNHEY and CDR2 SMNVEV (reference sequence). The CDR3 region is CASTTGGGSTDTQYF. The CDR3 DNA sequence: TGTGCCAGCACCACTGGGGGCGGTTCCACAGATACGCAGTATTTT.

The chain uses TRBV5-1 and TRBJ1-5, with D perhaps matching TRBD1 (5 bases). Germline V lookup: CDR1 SGHRS, CDR2 YFSETQ. Trimming shortened V by 1 base and J by 6 bases, and 14 bases separated the two germline ends. The CDR3 totals 15 residues. The CDR3 nucleotides are TGCGCCAGCAGCTTGTTCCCGCAGGGCACTCAGCCCCAGCATTTT. This encodes CASSLFPQGTQPQHF.

J is TRBJ2-3 and V is TRBV18; TRBD2 is a possible D gene (6 bases). The CDR3 has 15 amino acids. Deletions cut 2 bases from V and 1 base from J, with 10 bases between. Germline V gene lookup returns CDR1 KGHSH and CDR2 LQKENI. The CDR3 spells CASSPRWEGTDTQYF. DNA for the CDR3: TGTGCCAGCTCACCAAGGTGGGAGGGCACAGATACGCAGTATTTT. The full variable domain, completed using reference TRBV18 and TRBJ2-3, is NAGVMQNPRHLVRRRGQEARLRCSPMKGHSHVYWYRQLPEEGLKFMVYLQKENIIDESGMPKERFSAEFPKEGPSILRIQQVVRGDSAAYFCASSPRWEGTDTQYFGPGTRLTVL.

The V and J genes are TRBV6-6 and TRBJ2-1; 10 bases map to TRBD2. The germline CDR1 and CDR2 sequences are MNHNY and SVGAGI (reference sequence). The CDR3 contains 15 residues. Trimming at V came to 2 bases and at J to 6 bases, leaving 4 bases not matched to a gene. CDR3 sequence: CASSYLAGVFNEQFF. DNA for the CDR3: TGTGCCAGCAGTTACCTAGCGGGAGTGTTCAATGAGCAGTTCTTC.

Details on this clone: This sample includes further DNA sequences coding for the same CDR3. The chain's CDR3 is CSVRGGGAPRYNEQFF. In DNA, the CDR3 is TGCAGCGTTAGGGGCGGGGGGGCCCCCAGGTACAATGAGCAGTTCTTC. This chain uses TRBV29-1 with TRBJ2-1; TRBD2 matches 9 bases. The V and J ends lost 5 bases and 4 bases, in that order; junction bases with no gene match: 12. The CDR3 runs 16 residues. Germline V gives CDR1 SQVTM, CDR2 ANQGSEA.

The chain uses TRBV7-2 and TRBJ2-7; 8 positions match TRBD2. V trimming: 4 bases; J trimming: 6 bases; junction bases outside the gene matches: 5. Germline V CDR1 and CDR2: SGHTA, FQGNSA. The CDR3 runs 13 residues. The CDR3 DNA is TGTGCCAGCAGCTACGGGAGGGGCGTCGAGCAGTACTTC. It translates to CASSYGRGVEQYF. Variable domain in full (rest from reference TRBV7-2 and TRBJ2-7): GAGVSQSPSNKVTEKGKDVELRCDPISGHTALYWYRQSLGQGLEFLIYFQGNSAPDKSGLPSDRFSAERTGGSVSTLTIQRTQQEDSAVYLCASSYGRGVEQYFGPGTRLTVT.

This clone was counted a single time. CDR3 protein: CASSSTKVTEAFF. CDR3 nucleotides: TGTGCCAGCAGTTCTACCAAGGTGACTGAAGCTTTCTTT. V is TRBV6-5 and J is TRBJ1-1; D remains ambiguous. CDR1 MNHEY and CDR2 SVGAGI come from the germline V gene. CDR3 length: 13 residues. Deletions cut 4 bases from V and 5 bases from J, with 11 bases between.

The gene calls are TRBV3-1 (or the pseudogene TRBV3-2) and TRBJ1-2; D perhaps matches TRBD1 (5 bases). Germline V gene lookup returns CDR1 LGHDT and CDR2 YNNKEL (reference sequence). The CDR3 spans 13 residues. Trimming removed 3 bases from V and 6 bases from J, with 11 bases in between. CDR3: CASSQRMGDGYTF. CDR3 nucleotides: TGTGCCAGCAGCCAGAGGATGGGGGATGGCTACACCTTC.

This chain uses TRBV7-8 with TRBJ1-5; no reliable D call. CDR3 length: 14 residues. Germline-derived CDR1 and CDR2 are SGHVS and FQNEAQ. V lost 0 bases and J lost 5, with 8 bases in between. In DNA, the CDR3 is TGTGCCAGCAGCTTAGCGACCCCAGATCAGCCCCAGCATTTT. This translates into CASSLATPDQPQHF.

The rearrangement uses TRBV7-9 and TRBJ1-1; no firm D call. Germline V gene data show CDR1 as SEHNR and CDR2 as FQNEAQ (reference sequence). V was shortened by 6 bases and J by 0 bases, with 11 bases between the two germline ends. This CDR3 is 14 amino acids long. The CDR3 here is CASSPSGMNTEAFF. In DNA, the CDR3 is TGTGCCAGCAGTCCATCGGGCATGAACACTGAAGCTTTCTTT.

The rearrangement links TRBV7-9 to TRBJ2-3; weak D call: TRBD2 (7 bases). Trimming cost V 4 bases and J 0 bases, with 20 bases left between them. The germline gives CDR1 SEHNR, CDR2 FQNEAQ (reference sequence). The CDR3 consists of 18 residues. The CDR3 reads CASSSPGEGEASTDTQYF. The CDR3 nucleotides are TGTGCCAGCAGCTCGCCAGGGGAGGGGGAAGCTAGCACAGATACGCAGTATTTT. Full variable domain (remainder filled in from reference TRBV7-9 and TRBJ2-3): DTGVSQNPRHKITKRGQNVTFRCDPISEHNRLYWYRQTLGQGPEFLTYFQNEAQLEKSRLLSDRFSAERPKGSFSTLEIQRTEQGDSAMYLCASSSPGEGEASTDTQYFGPGTRLTVL.

The chain combines TRBV10-3 with TRBJ1-1; D may be TRBD1 (5 bases). CDR3 length equals 13 residues. V lost 7 bases, J lost 0 bases, and 9 bases lay in between. Germline values: CDR1 ENHRY, CDR2 SYGVKD. CDR3 region: CAITGHLNTEAFF. The CDR3 bases are TGTGCCATCACTGGACATTTGAACACTGAAGCTTTCTTT.